This T cell receptor beta chain was recorded in a study of beta chain features in type 1 diabetes. The CDR3 covers 11 residues. Per the germline V gene, CDR1 is MDHEN and CDR2 is SYDVKM. V was pared by 8 bases and J by 0 bases, with 5 bases between. This clone was seen a few times. Other DNA sequences in this specimen translate into the identical CDR3. The isolated RNA, all of it, was reverse transcribed, so expressed TCRB transcripts were what got sequenced. TCRdb's table, derived via immunoSEQ multiplex PCR, lists solely in-frame clones and lacks some. The data show fewer than 650,000 clones, with roughly 15% seen just once and 0.09% to 0.095% held by the top ten.

The chain carries TRBV28 and TRBJ2-7; no firm D call. This clonotype originated in a young man in good health. Sequencing was done on a sample of naive CD4+ T cells from blood. The CDR3 loop is CASGSSYEQYF. The DNA of the CDR3 is TGTGCCAGCGGCAGCTCCTACGAGCAGTACTTC.